One T cell receptor (beta chain) is described in this entry. The CDR3 totals 13 residues. Trimming at V came to 6 bases and at J to 3 bases, leaving 1 base not matched to a gene. The germline V gene has CDR1 MNHEY and CDR2 SVGAGI. Only in-frame clones appear in the TCRdb table, and some are missing; sequencing was by immunoSEQ multiplex PCR. The sample comprises tens of thousands of clones, about 89% of which are singletons, and 0.3% to 0.45% rests with the top ten. These data originate in a study of OX40 agonist ivuxolimab in advanced cancers. This TCR was recovered from an adult with an advanced solid tumor such as melanoma, head and neck, liver or kidney cancer. The chain recombines TRBV6-5 with TRBJ1-4; 7 nucleotides line up with TRBD1. Material: CD4+ or CD8+ T cells sorted from blood, obtained in a trial of the OX40 agonist ivuxolimab. CDR3 nucleotides: TGTGCCAGCAGGACAGGGTCTAATGAAAAACTGTTTTTT. Amino acid sequence: CASRTGSNEKLFF.